These T cell receptor beta chains were read from a single sample in a study of T-cell memory formation after mild COVID-19. Using its own MiXCR run on the 5' RACE reads, TCRdb lists one record per CDR3 protein. The sample holds some 68,000 distinct CDR3 sequences; roughly 17% are singletons and the top ten take about 33%. Sequenced: PBMCs or a T cell subset sorted from them (not recorded which). The receptors here all came from an adult woman who had mild COVID-19 (a few samples of this study predate the infection). Cell type and time point are not known. CDR3s include the opening cysteine and the closing phenylalanine or tryptophan. The order of the fields is J gene, D gene, clone size, V gene, CDR3 protein, CDR3 DNA. A D gene is named only where the DNA matches it firmly. Size is stated for part of the rows, as once, few or many counts, or as a class when the clone is expanded.

J gene: TRBJ2-5; D gene: NA; clone size: NA; V gene: TRBV4-1; CDR3 protein: CASSQSGGAVGETQYF; CDR3 DNA: TGCGCCAGCAGCCAAAGCGGCGGGGCCGTCGGGGAGACCCAGTACTTC
J gene: TRBJ2-3; D gene: TRBD2; clone size: NA; V gene: TRBV5-4; CDR3 protein: CASSLDGGTSGSTDTQYF; CDR3 DNA: TGTGCCAGCAGCTTGGACGGCGGGACTAGCGGAAGCACAGATACGCAGTATTTT
J gene: TRBJ2-3; D gene: TRBD2; clone size: few; V gene: TRBV11-2; CDR3 protein: CASSFGGALGDTQYF; CDR3 DNA: TGTGCCAGCAGCTTCGGGGGGGCCCTGGGTGATACGCAGTATTTT
J gene: TRBJ2-3; D gene: NA; clone size: many; V gene: TRBV29-1; CDR3 protein: CSILEVGQLLTDTQYF; CDR3 DNA: TGCAGCATCCTTGAAGTAGGACAGCTTCTCACAGATACGCAGTATTTT
J gene: TRBJ1-5; D gene: TRBD1; clone size: few; V gene: TRBV4-2; CDR3 protein: CASSQDPAGGQPQHF; CDR3 DNA: TGTGCCAGCAGCCAAGACCCCGCAGGGGGTCAGCCCCAGCATTTT
J gene: TRBJ2-7; D gene: TRBD2; clone size: NA; V gene: TRBV12-3/TRBV12-4; CDR3 protein: CASSPLAGDFYEQYF; CDR3 DNA: TGTGCCAGCAGTCCCCTAGCGGGAGACTTCTACGAGCAGTACTTC
J gene: TRBJ2-1; D gene: NA; clone size: few; V gene: TRBV7-9; CDR3 protein: CASSFEPGSYNEQFF; CDR3 DNA: TGTGCCAGCAGCTTCGAGCCTGGGTCCTACAATGAGCAGTTCTTC
J gene: TRBJ2-7; D gene: TRBD2; clone size: NA; V gene: TRBV7-2; CDR3 protein: CASSVTSGAYEQYF; CDR3 DNA: TGTGCCAGCAGCGTGACTAGCGGGGCCTACGAGCAGTACTTC
J gene: TRBJ2-3; D gene: TRBD2; clone size: NA; V gene: TRBV19; CDR3 protein: CASSLLAGGPTDTQYF; CDR3 DNA: TGTGCCAGTAGTCTACTAGCGGGAGGGCCAACAGATACGCAGTATTTT
J gene: TRBJ2-1; D gene: NA; clone size: NA; V gene: TRBV27; CDR3 protein: CASSFDSYNEQFF; CDR3 DNA: TGTGCCAGCAGTTTCGACAGTTACAATGAGCAGTTCTTC
J gene: TRBJ1-2; D gene: NA; clone size: few; V gene: TRBV5-1; CDR3 protein: CASSLGDYGYTF; CDR3 DNA: TGCGCCAGCAGCTTGGGTGACTATGGCTACACCTTC